This paragraph reports one T cell receptor (beta chain). Antigen specificity is unknown. Both 60 Vbeta primers and 13 Jbeta primers went into the PCR. TCRdb's copy holds only in-frame clones and misses some; the assay was immunoSEQ multiplex PCR. The listing records over 100,000 clones. This sample is drawn from a study of cytomegalovirus exposure and HLA in healthy donors. Study outcomes and limitations: What TCR beta sequences reportedly achieved was accurate prediction of HLA-A and HLA-B alleles in most subjects. Donors were assumed by presence/absence analyses to have roughly uniform sequencing depth. Fewer N-insertions than the 666-donor mean were reportedly shown by an Asian-associated ancestry cluster in a later analysis.

This CDR3 has 15 amino acids. Deletions cut 3 bases from V and 0 bases from J, with 11 bases between. The germline CDR1 and CDR2 sequences are MNHEY and SVGAGI. The receptor comes from a middle-aged man in good health and CMV-seropositive. The chain recombines TRBV6-5 with TRBJ1-1, with no clear D. Sequenced: PBMCs. Written as DNA, the CDR3 is TGTGCCAGCAGTTATGAACGGGGTTTGAACACTGAAGCTTTCTTT. Encoded protein: CASSYERGLNTEAFF.